The entry below gives a single T cell receptor (beta chain) sequence along with its context. The antigen remains undetermined. Assay: immunoSEQ multiplex PCR; the TCRdb copy retains only in-frame clones and omits some. This table holds 100,000 to 150,000 clones, 80% to 90% found once. This sample is part of a study of T cell responses to AZD1222 COVID-19 vaccine. Study-wide points: The donor cohort was predominantly white British with a female majority, and clonal diversity may have been underestimated.

This CDR3 comprises 14 residues. J gave up 5 bases and V 3 bases, and 6 bases lay outside the gene matches. In germline, CDR1 is SGHDT, CDR2 YYEEEE. The clonotype was recovered from an adult in good health. The chain uses TRBV5-6 and TRBJ2-5; 8 nucleotides match TRBD2. The source material was peripheral blood, sampled on day 0 of AZD1222 vaccination. The CDR3 region has the DNA TGTGCCAGCAGCTATAGCGGGACCGCGGAGACCCAGTACTTC. Protein product: CASSYSGTAETQYF.